This TCR beta chain was identified during a study of blood T cell repertoires in COVID-19. Study background: PBMCs, B-cell-depleted T cells, or T cells provided the cDNA or gDNA that made up the material.

Authors' analysis steps: Scientists estimated how many nucleated cells there were by amplifying reference gene primers. The data were produced by immunoSEQ multiplex PCR, yet TCRdb's version contains in-frame clones alone and is incomplete. D and trimming were read from the DNA, whereas the V and J calls and clone size are those reported in that table. Seen here are tens of thousands of clones, less than 90% observed once, and the top ten hold less than 9%. The CDR3 spans 17 residues. The V gene's germline CDR1 is SGHVS and CDR2 FNYEAQ. V was clipped by 1 base and J by 1 base, with 16 bases between them.

The rearrangement joins TRBV7-6 to TRBJ2-5; tentatively, D is TRBD1 (5 bases). The sequenced material came from peripheral blood. The origin of this receptor is a man aged 55 to 69 with acute or convalescent COVID-19. The CDR3 region has the DNA TGTGCCAGCAGCTTAGGGTTAGGGGTGGGGTTCCAAGAGACCCAGTACTTC. Translation: CASSLGLGVGFQETQYF.